The clone carrying this TCR beta chain was found a few times. The antigen remains unidentified. The sample is drawn from a study of cytomegalovirus exposure and HLA in healthy donors. General study findings and limits: There were 150 to 200 TCR beta chains listed as cytomegalovirus-associated. Reportedly, HLA-A and HLA-B alleles of most subjects were accurately predicted from TCR beta. Segments of the TCR beta V type were, in most cases, productive about 90% or about 30% of the time in an earlier analysis. Sequencing probably produced one cluster of sequence variants that were highly shared.

The CDR3 length is 14 residues. Germline loops: CDR1 SGHVS, CDR2 FQNEAQ. V lost 1 base to trimming and J lost 9 bases, with 13 bases between them. PCR used 60 Vbeta primers and 13 Jbeta primers. The table came from immunoSEQ multiplex PCR; TCRdb's copy has only in-frame clones and leaves some out. The table includes about 210,000 clones, almost 80% detected once. The source is a male donor in good health and CMV-seronegative. Sequencing was carried out using PBMCs. This chain links TRBV7-8 with TRBJ1-5; D may be TRBD1 (5 bases). As DNA, the CDR3 is TGTGCCAGCAGCTTAGGGGACCCCGGGGGGCCCCAGCATTTT. Protein product: CASSLGDPGGPQHF.